Below, 30 T cell receptor beta chains from the same sample are listed, as sequenced in a study of T-cell memory formation after mild COVID-19. From the 5' RACE reads, TCRdb called clonotypes with MiXCR, one entry per CDR3 protein. The table records 7,000 or so distinct CDR3 sequences, about a third of them present only once. Sequencing was carried out using PBMCs or a T cell subset sorted from them (not recorded which). Receptor source: an adult woman who had mild COVID-19 (a few samples of this study predate the infection). Cell type and time point are not known.

The chain joins TRBV27 to TRBJ2-2, with D possibly called TRBD1 or TRBD2 (5 bases each). Germline CDR1 reads MNHEY; CDR2 reads SMNVEV (reference sequence). The CDR3 extends over 15 amino acids. Trimming shortened V by 2 bases and J by 2 bases, and 9 bases separated the two germline ends. The CDR3 loop reads CASSLAGANTGELFF. The CDR3 DNA reads as TGTGCCAGCAGTTTAGCCGGGGCAAACACCGGGGAGCTGTTTTTT.

This clonotype was observed at least ten times. The rearrangement links TRBV2 to TRBJ1-2; D not certain. The length of the CDR3 is 18 residues. V gave up 0 bases and J gave up 3 bases, with 20 bases separating them. CDR1 and CDR2 from the germline V gene are SNHLY and FYNNEI. This CDR3 is CASSEAYGLLGSDYGYTF. The DNA of the CDR3 is TGTGCCAGCAGTGAAGCTTACGGCCTCTTAGGGTCTGACTATGGCTACACCTTC.

Within the sample, this clonotype is medium-sized. The chain uses TRBV4-1 and TRBJ1-5; D call uncertain. Germline lookup yields CDR1 MGHRA and CDR2 YSYEKL. Trimming left V 4 bases short and J 7 bases short, with 17 bases between. The CDR3 has 15 amino acids. The CDR3 protein is CASSPPGVFPQPQHF. CDR3 nucleotides: TGCGCCAGCAGCCCTCCCGGGGTTTTCCCACAGCCCCAGCATTTT.

This clonotype has ten or more counts. V gene TRBV3-1 combines with J gene TRBJ2-7, with 8 bases that match TRBD1. Germline-derived CDR1 and CDR2 are LGHDT and YNNKEL (reference sequence). The CDR3 covers 15 residues. J gave up 2 bases and V 0 bases, and 3 bases lay outside the gene matches. CDR3 region: CASSQEAGGPYEQYF. The CDR3 coding sequence is TGTGCCAGCAGCCAAGAAGCAGGGGGCCCCTACGAGCAGTACTTC.

This clonotype is medium-sized. The chain has TRBV27 and TRBJ2-3, with 7 bases aligning to TRBD1. The ends lost 6 bases at V and 3 bases at J; junction bases unmatched: 15. The germline CDR1 and CDR2 sequences are MNHEY and SMNVEV (reference sequence). The CDR3 totals 17 residues. The CDR3 reads CASRKGTEWMWTDTQYF. CDR3 DNA: TGTGCCAGCAGGAAAGGGACAGAGTGGATGTGGACAGATACGCAGTATTTT.

The genes are TRBV15 and TRBJ2-5, with D possibly TRBD1 on 5 matching bases. CDR1 is LNHNV, CDR2 YYDKDF, per germline (reference sequence). This CDR3 is 13 amino acids long. The V end was cut by 1 base, the J end by 3 bases, with 6 bases between. The DNA for the CDR3 is TGTGCCACCAGCAGAGGACAGAAAGAGACCCAGTACTTC. This encodes CATSRGQKETQYF.

Ten or more counts support this clonotype. The CDR3 DNA reads as TGTGCCAGCAGCAGAGACAGGGGGCACGGGGCAAGCAACACCGGGGAGCTGTTTTTT. It translates to CASSRDRGHGASNTGELFF. V usage is TRBV9 and J usage is TRBJ2-2; 10 nucleotides agree with TRBD1. Germline V lookup: CDR1 SGDLS, CDR2 YYNGEE. The trim removed 4 bases at V and 2 bases at J, leaving 14 bases unmatched. The CDR3 has 19 residues. Variable domain in full (rest from reference TRBV9 and TRBJ2-2): DSGVTQTPKHLITATGQRVTLRCSPRSGDLSVYWYQQSLDQGLQFLIQYYNGEERAKGNILERFSAQQFPDLHSELNLSSLELGDSALYFCASSRDRGHGASNTGELFFGEGSRLTVL.

This clonotype appeared many times. CDR3 sequence reads: CSVRPGTASYNEQFF. The CDR3 nucleotides are TGCAGTGTCCGCCCCGGGACAGCCTCCTACAATGAGCAGTTCTTC. J is TRBJ2-1 and V is TRBV20-1; 7 bases agree with TRBD1. There are 15 residues in the CDR3. The germline CDR1 and CDR2 sequences are DFQATT and SNEGSKA (reference sequence). J gave up 0 bases and V 7 bases, and 9 bases lay outside the gene matches.

CDR3 in amino acids: CSGPDGQETQYF. CDR3 DNA sequence: TGCAGTGGGCCGGACGGGCAAGAGACCCAGTACTTC. The chain couples TRBV20-1 to TRBJ2-5; D unresolved. V lost 7 bases, J lost 2 bases, and 11 bases lay in between. CDR3 length: 12 residues. In germline, CDR1 is DFQATT, CDR2 SNEGSKA (reference sequence).

This clonotype was seen many times. J is TRBJ1-1 and V is TRBV10-3; possibly TRBD1 for D (5 bases). CDR3 size: 12 residues. Germline-derived CDR1 and CDR2 are ENHRY and SYGVKD. Deletions cut 3 bases from V and 7 bases from J, with 9 bases between. The CDR3, as DNA: TGTGCCATCAGTGAAGGGGCCTATGAAGCTTTCTTT. It yields the protein CAISEGAYEAFF.

The gene calls are TRBV7-9 and TRBJ2-7, with 8 bases aligning to TRBD1. In germline, CDR1 is SEHNR, CDR2 FQNEAQ (reference sequence). The V and J ends lost 5 bases and 6 bases, in that order; junction bases with no gene match: 15. CDR3 length equals 16 residues. CDR3 bases: TGTGCCAGCAGCCCCCGGACAGGGAAAAAGACCGTCGAGCAGTACTTC. Encoded protein: CASSPRTGKKTVEQYF. Full variable domain (rest looked up from reference TRBV7-9 and TRBJ2-7): DTGVSQNPRHKITKRGQNVTFRCDPISEHNRLYWYRQTLGQGPEFLTYFQNEAQLEKSRLLSDRFSAERPKGSFSTLEIQRTEQGDSAMYLCASSPRTGKKTVEQYFGPGTRLTVT.

This clonotype has a count of ten or more. The J gene is TRBJ2-7, the V gene TRBV5-5; perhaps TRBD1 as D (5 bases). Germline V lookup: CDR1 SGHKS, CDR2 YYEKEE (reference sequence). The CDR3 has 15 residues. Trimming shortened V by 0 bases and J by 2 bases, and 12 bases separated the two germline ends. Here the CDR3 reads CASSLEIQGPYEQYF. The CDR3 bases are TGTGCCAGCAGCTTGGAGATCCAGGGTCCCTACGAGCAGTACTTC. The entire variable domain, with the rest obtained from reference TRBV5-5 and TRBJ2-7, is as follows: DAGVTQSPTHLIKTRGQQVTLRCSPISGHKSVSWYQQVLGQGPQFIFQYYEKEERGRGNFPDRFSARQFPNYSSELNVNALLLGDSALYLCASSLEIQGPYEQYFGPGTRLTVT.

This chain links TRBV7-2 with TRBJ2-5; D uncertain. The CDR3 has 13 amino acids. Germline values: CDR1 SGHTA, CDR2 FQGNSA. The V end was cut by 5 bases, the J end by 3 bases, with 10 bases between. CDR3 amino acids: CASSKYGEETQYF. The CDR3, as DNA: TGTGCCAGCAGCAAGTACGGTGAAGAGACCCAGTACTTC.

This clonotype was seen at least ten times. This chain links TRBV5-1 with TRBJ2-2; 10 nucleotides line up with TRBD2. This CDR3 comprises 16 residues. The junction had 5 bases not matched to a gene; V was cut back by 4 bases and J by 2 bases. Germline loops: CDR1 SGHRS, CDR2 YFSETQ. CDR3 in amino acids: CASSRTSGANTGELFF. The CDR3, as DNA: TGCGCCAGCAGCCGCACTAGCGGGGCAAACACCGGGGAGCTGTTTTTT.

Ten or more counts support this clonotype. The chain recombines TRBV7-9 with TRBJ1-5; D gene uncertain. Looked up from germline, CDR1 is SEHNR and CDR2 is FQNEAQ (reference sequence). V was pared by 4 bases and J by 7 bases, with 11 bases between. The CDR3 has 13 amino acids. The CDR3 region is CASSSELEQPQHF. CDR3 coding DNA: TGTGCCAGCAGCTCAGAGCTAGAACAGCCCCAGCATTTT.

This chain connects TRBV25-1 to TRBJ2-3; TRBD2 matches at 11 bases. Losses at the gene ends were 4 bases for V and 7 bases for J; bases not matched to a gene: 4. Looked up from germline, CDR1 is MGHDK and CDR2 is SYGVNS. The CDR3 totals 14 residues. The CDR3 bases are TGTGCCAGCAGTGGAGGGACTAGCGGCCATACGCAGTATTTT. Its protein product is CASSGGTSGHTQYF.

This sequence joins TRBV29-1 and TRBJ2-1, with D hard to call. The V gene's germline CDR1 is SQVTM and CDR2 ANQGSEA. CDR3 length equals 11 residues. The V and J ends lost 2 bases and 5 bases respectively, with 4 bases between them. The CDR3 spells CSVERNNEQFF. CDR3 sequence (DNA): TGCAGCGTTGAACGAAACAATGAGCAGTTCTTC.

This clonotype came up many times. CDR3 loop: CASSSDIGNINTEAFF. The CDR3 coding sequence is TGTGCCAGCAGCTCTGATATCGGAAATATAAACACTGAAGCTTTCTTT. The rearrangement links TRBV7-8 to TRBJ1-1; no definite D call. Germline V gives CDR1 SGHVS, CDR2 FQNEAQ. The germline V and J ends were trimmed by 4 bases and 2 bases, with 17 bases remaining between them. This CDR3 is 16 amino acids long.

The chain is built from TRBV6-5 and TRBJ1-5; possible D gene TRBD1, 6 bases. The V end lost 5 bases, the J end lost 5 bases, and 13 bases lay between the germline ends. This CDR3 has 14 amino acids. Germline CDR1 is MNHEY and CDR2 is SVGAGI. The CDR3 here is CASSPQTGDQPQHF. Here the CDR3 DNA reads TGTGCCAGCAGTCCCCAGACAGGAGATCAGCCCCAGCATTTT.

This clonotype has ten or more counts. This chain uses TRBV15 with TRBJ1-6, with D perhaps matching TRBD1 (5 bases). CDR1 is LNHNV and CDR2 is YYDKDF in the germline V gene (reference sequence). Trimming removed 5 bases at V and 10 bases at J, with 12 bases between. The CDR3 contains 13 residues. The CDR3 nucleotides read TGTGCCACCAGCGCGGTCCGGGACTCACCCCTCCACTTT. Translated, it gives CATSAVRDSPLHF.

This clonotype is labeled medium-sized. The J gene is TRBJ2-5, the V gene TRBV7-9, with TRBD1 matching 7 bases. V trimming: 3 bases; J trimming: 3 bases; junction bases outside the gene matches: 10. The CDR3 is 16 amino acids. Germline V gene lookup returns CDR1 SEHNR and CDR2 FQNEAQ (reference sequence). The CDR3 loop reads CASSFPIRDSEETQYF. The CDR3 coding sequence is TGTGCCAGCAGCTTTCCCATCCGGGACAGTGAAGAGACCCAGTACTTC.

The chain couples TRBV5-1 to TRBJ2-3, with D unclear. Trimming removed 1 base at V and 3 bases at J, with 6 bases between. The CDR3 length is 13 residues. The germline V gene has CDR1 SGHRS and CDR2 YFSETQ. The CDR3 is CASSLPTTDTQYF. The CDR3 nucleotides read TGCGCCAGCAGCTTGCCTACTACAGATACGCAGTATTTT.

By its share, this clonotype is medium-sized. The V and J genes are TRBV7-3 and TRBJ2-7; D is unresolved. Trimming removed 5 bases from V and 2 bases from J, with 13 bases in between. Germline V CDR1 and CDR2: SGHTA, FQGTGA. This CDR3 contains 14 residues. This CDR3 reads CASSHLTTPYEQYF. DNA of the CDR3: TGTGCCAGCAGCCATTTGACAACCCCCTACGAGCAGTACTTC.

In this sample, this clonotype turned up many times. V gene TRBV4-1 combines with J gene TRBJ1-1; D is uncertain. Germline V gene data show CDR1 as MGHRA and CDR2 as YSYEKL. V shed 1 base and J shed 9 bases, with 15 bases lying between them. The CDR3 has 14 residues. The CDR3 region is CASSQGGEGGKAFF. The CDR3, as DNA: TGCGCCAGCAGCCAAGGTGGAGAGGGAGGGAAAGCTTTCTTT.

This clonotype is medium-sized (0.01 to 0.1%) by share. V gene TRBV12-3 or TRBV12-4 combines with J gene TRBJ2-1; 10 bases map to TRBD1. V dropped 5 bases and J dropped 7; count of bases not matched to a gene: 14. The CDR3 totals 17 residues. The CDR3 here is CASSHQLAGQGINEQFF. DNA for the CDR3: TGTGCCAGCAGTCACCAACTCGCGGGACAGGGGATAAATGAGCAGTTCTTC.

The sample holds many counts of this clonotype. The chain has TRBV3-1 and TRBJ2-1; D possibly uses TRBD1 or TRBD2 (6 bases each). V lost 0 bases and J lost 8, with 14 bases in between. The CDR3 covers 15 residues. In germline, CDR1 is LGHDT, CDR2 YNNKEL (reference sequence). CDR3 bases: TGTGCCAGCAGCCAAGAATGGGGGGCCTTGGATGAGCAGTTCTTC. Amino acid sequence: CASSQEWGALDEQFF.

This chain connects TRBV5-1 to TRBJ2-5; D is perhaps TRBD1 (6 bases). The J call may be wrong; the DNA end is better matched by TRBJ2-7. The CDR3 runs to 15 residues. CDR1 SGHRS and CDR2 YFSETQ come from the germline V gene. The CDR3 DNA follows: TGCGCCAGCAGCTTGGACGACAGGAGCTCCTACGAGCAGTACTTC. Protein sequence: CASSLDDRSSYEQYF.

The gene calls are TRBV7-3 and TRBJ2-1; D is possibly TRBD2 (6 bases). The CDR3 loop spans 12 amino acids. Trimming pared 5 bases from V and 9 bases from J, leaving 11 bases between. Per the germline V gene, CDR1 is SGHTA and CDR2 is FQGTGA. CDR3 bases: TGTGCCAGCAGCAGACCCGGGGGTGAGCAGTTCTTC. It translates to CASSRPGGEQFF.

By its share, this clonotype is medium-sized. The CDR3 loop reads CASSPPGQHNEQFF. DNA of the CDR3: TGTGCCAGCAGCCCGCCGGGACAGCACAATGAGCAGTTCTTC. The chain has TRBV5-6 and TRBJ2-1, with 7 bases aligning to TRBD1. This CDR3 spans 14 amino acids. V shed 4 bases and J 5 bases; nucleotides not matched to a gene: 6. CDR1 and CDR2 from the germline V gene are SGHDT and YYEEEE.

This clonotype was recorded at least ten times. This rearrangement joins TRBV6-5 to TRBJ2-5, with 10 bases matching TRBD1. There are 15 residues in the CDR3. Losses at the gene ends were 5 bases for V and 0 bases for J; bases not matched to a gene: 3. Germline CDR1 MNHEY, CDR2 SVGAGI. The CDR3 DNA is TGTGCCAGCAGTCCGGGACAGGGGTACCAAGAGACCCAGTACTTC. Its translation is CASSPGQGYQETQYF.